The source of this T cell receptor beta chain is a study of Graves' ophthalmopathy and Graves' hyperthyroidism. This clonotype was detected many times. Between the trimmed V and J ends, which lost 7 bases and 6 bases, there was a span of 10 bases. Germline V CDR1 and CDR2: MNHNS, SASEGT. There are 12 residues in the CDR3. Amplifying from RNA transcripts, the study obtained TCR beta CDR3 regions. Following a first-round RT-PCR that used HTBI primers, a second-round multiplex PCR was carried out. TCRdb passed the multiplex PCR reads through MiXCR, listing each CDR3 protein once. The sample has under 800,000 distinct CDR3 sequences, approximately 21% seen once; the top ten hold approximately 7.7%.

Sequencing input: peripheral blood. This chain uses TRBV6-1 with TRBJ1-5; D gene unclear. The TCR sequence derives from a young woman with stable Graves' hyperthyroidism. Some clones in this sample may be carry-over from other donors' samples. The chain's CDR3 is CASTDFGQPQHF. For the CDR3, the DNA is TGTGCCAGCACCGACTTCGGTCAGCCCCAGCATTTT.